This TCR beta chain was obtained from a study of shared clonotypes between healthy human individuals. Data came from immunoSEQ multiplex PCR; TCRdb stores just in-frame clones and leaves some out. The table lists over 1.5 million clones, approximately 98% of them singletons, with roughly 0.45% in the top ten. The V end lost 1 base, the J end lost 7 bases, and 39 bases lay between the germline ends. CDR1 is SGHRS, CDR2 YFSETQ, per germline. The CDR3 has 23 amino acids. The TCR originated in a man under 40 in good health. The sequencing sample was made of naive CD4+ T cells sorted from blood. Subset given: CD45RA+ positively selected. V is TRBV5-1 and J is TRBJ2-1; D possibly corresponds to TRBD1 (7 bases). The CDR3 reads CASSLSILADARTIALRGNEQFF. Written as DNA, the CDR3 is TGCGCCAGCAGCTTGTCCATCCTCGCGGACGCTAGGACTATAGCCCTCAGGGGGAATGAGCAGTTCTTC.